The 11 T cell receptor beta chains presented below share a single source sample, sequenced in a study of control samples from healthy donors and cancer patients. Sequencing was performed with immunoSEQ multiplex PCR; in TCRdb, only in-frame clones are kept and a portion is missing. This sample yields some 130,000 clones, of which roughly 90% are seen a single time; around 2.3% belongs to the top ten. The sequenced sample consisted of blood. These receptors all stem from a man aged 40-50 years in good health.

The J gene is TRBJ1-3, the V gene TRBV25-1; no firm D call. Germline-derived CDR1 and CDR2 are MGHDK and SYGVNS. The CDR3 is 15 residues long. Trimming took off 6 bases at V and 3 bases at J, with 15 bases between the two ends. CDR3 loop: CASSTHEGGGNTIYF. Here the CDR3 DNA reads TGTGCCAGCAGCACGCATGAGGGAGGTGGAAACACCATATATTTT.

This clone is a singleton in its sample. The chain joins TRBV30 to TRBJ1-3; D gene unclear. V shed 4 bases and J shed 2 bases, with 18 bases lying between them. This CDR3 spans 16 amino acids. Germline lookup yields CDR1 GTSNPN and CDR2 SVGIG (reference sequence). The CDR3 DNA reads as TGTGCCTGGATTCAATCCCCGATAATGACTGGAAACACCATATATTTT. Protein: CAWIQSPIMTGNTIYF.

The CDR3 reads CASSLNVGGGLAEYNEQFF. The CDR3 nucleotides are TGTGCCAGCAGCTTAAATGTGGGGGGAGGACTAGCGGAATACAATGAGCAGTTCTTC. This chain connects TRBV7-3 to TRBJ2-1; the match to TRBD2 covers 10 bases. J lost 4 bases, V lost 1 base, and 13 bases had no gene match. The CDR3 spans 19 residues. Germline V gene sequence: CDR1 SGHTA, CDR2 FQGTGA.

The chain combines TRBV28 with TRBJ1-3; 9 nucleotides match TRBD1. The germline CDR1 and CDR2 sequences are MDHEN and SYDVKM. The V segment lost 6 bases and the J segment 4 bases; nucleotides outside the gene matches: 10. The CDR3 is made up of 16 amino acids. The CDR3 loop reads CASSLRPGQGGNTIYF. The DNA for the CDR3 is TGTGCCAGCAGCTTACGTCCGGGACAGGGAGGAAACACCATATATTTT.

V usage is TRBV7-2 and J usage is TRBJ2-5; the match to TRBD2 covers 15 bases. The CDR3 is 15 residues long. J gave up 5 bases and V 6 bases, and 4 bases lay outside the gene matches. Per the germline V gene, CDR1 is SGHTA and CDR2 is FQGNSA. The CDR3 bases are TGTGCCAGCAGTACGGGACTAGCGGGGGGTGAGACCCAGTACTTC. This codes for CASSTGLAGGETQYF.

The V gene is TRBV9, the J gene TRBJ1-3; 7 bases agree with TRBD1. Per the germline V gene, CDR1 is SGDLS and CDR2 is YYNGEE. The CDR3 is 19 amino acids. Trimming cost V 4 bases and J 0 bases; bases outside gene matches: 16. The CDR3 loop is CASSPFTTGDRYSGNTIYF. DNA of the CDR3: TGTGCCAGCAGCCCTTTCACAACAGGGGATCGGTACTCTGGAAACACCATATATTTT. Supplemented by reference TRBV9 and TRBJ1-3, the full variable domain reads DSGVTQTPKHLITATGQRVTLRCSPRSGDLSVYWYQQSLDQGLQFLIQYYNGEERAKGNILERFSAQQFPDLHSELNLSSLELGDSALYFCASSPFTTGDRYSGNTIYFGEGSWLTVV.

The J gene is TRBJ1-5, the V gene TRBV7-9; no definite D call. Trimming stripped 5 bases from V and 0 bases from J, with 5 bases between. Germline V lookup: CDR1 SEHNR, CDR2 FQNEAQ (reference sequence). This CDR3 has 13 residues. For the CDR3, the DNA is TGTGCCAGCAGCCCCAATAGCAATCAGCCCCAGCATTTT. Protein: CASSPNSNQPQHF.

Only one count was recorded for this clone. This chain connects TRBV9 to TRBJ1-1; unclear D gene. The CDR3 extends over 12 amino acids. Per the germline V gene, CDR1 is SGDLS and CDR2 is YYNGEE. Trimming took 4 bases from V and 6 from J, leaving 10 bases between them. The CDR3 nucleotides are TGTGCCAGCAGCCCCGGAAGTCCTGAAGCTTTCTTT. Protein sequence: CASSPGSPEAFF.

The chain employs TRBV18 and TRBJ2-1; D perhaps matches TRBD1 (5 bases). From germline, CDR1 is KGHSH and CDR2 LQKENI. V was cut by 2 bases and J by 3 bases, with 11 bases left in between. The CDR3 is 15 residues long. The DNA for the CDR3 is TGTGCCAGCTCACCATCCACAGGCGGCTACAATGAGCAGTTCTTC. Amino acid sequence: CASSPSTGGYNEQFF.

This chain joins TRBV27 and TRBJ1-4, with 7 positions matching TRBD1. V shed 6 bases and J 10 bases; nucleotides not matched to a gene: 14. The CDR3 loop spans 15 amino acids. The germline gives CDR1 MNHEY, CDR2 SMNVEV (reference sequence). The DNA for the CDR3 is TGTGCCAGCAGGAGGAACAGGGGAGGTCTGGGAAAACTGTTTTTT. The encoded protein is CASRRNRGGLGKLFF.

The chain links TRBV6-1 to TRBJ1-1, with D maybe TRBD1 (5 bases). Trimming cost V 5 bases and J 8 bases, with 18 bases left between them. The CDR3 is 14 amino acids. Germline V gene lookup returns CDR1 MNHNS and CDR2 SASEGT. CDR3 sequence reads: CASSYTTTAVEAFF. The CDR3 bases are TGTGCCAGCAGTTATACAACGACAGCTGTGGAAGCTTTCTTT.